This entry is about one TCR beta chain. The sample belongs to a study of CD8 T cells in Susac syndrome. High-throughput TCR beta sequencing covered peripheral CD8+ and CD4+ T cells. About 0.5 to 1 ug RNA was reverse transcribed with random hexamers. A single record per CDR3 protein comes from TCRdb applying MiXCR to the immunoSEQ multiplex PCR reads. Counted here are more than 150,000 distinct CDR3 sequences, approximately 95% occurring once; the ten biggest clones make up around 0.16%. The CDR3 extends over 17 amino acids. In germline, CDR1 is ENHRY, CDR2 SYGVKD. Trimming shortened V by 10 bases and J by 1 base, and 25 bases separated the two germline ends.

This TCR came from a human donor with Susac syndrome. Input material: CD8+ T cells from PBMCs. The chain recombines TRBV10-3 with TRBJ1-1; the D gene is possibly TRBD1 (6 bases). CDR3 sequence (DNA): TGTGCCACCCGATTGGTGGGACAAGGCACACAGAACACTGAAGCTTTCTTT. This translates into CATRLVGQGTQNTEAFF.